These T cell receptor beta chains were read from a single sample in a study of T cell responses to AZD1222 COVID-19 vaccine. Only in-frame clones appear in the TCRdb table, and some are missing; sequencing was by immunoSEQ multiplex PCR. The sample includes over 150,000 clones, around 89% of them seen just once. The material was peripheral blood, obtained on day 0 of AZD1222 vaccination. Every receptor here comes from an adult in good health. Both conserved end residues are part of each CDR3.

TRBJ2-5 | TRBV5-1 | CASSPWGQQETQYF
TRBJ2-2 | TRBV7-2 | CASRLSGGGTGELFF
TRBJ2-1 | TRBV28 | CASRGGGRNEQFF
TRBJ1-5 | TRBV18 | CASSEILGQPQHF
TRBJ2-7 | TRBV27 | CASSLAPGQGLYEQYF
TRBJ2-1 | TRBV20-1 | CSARGSLVPFF
TRBJ1-3 | TRBV7-2 | CASSLGGRGGNTIYF
TRBJ2-7 | TRBV25-1 | CASSERYEQYF
TRBJ1-6 | TRBV13 | CASSLGWGRNSPLHF
TRBJ2-1 | TRBV7-3 | CASSLTPGEYNEQFF
TRBJ2-6 | TRBV6-5 | CASTRLSGANVLTF
TRBJ2-3 | TRBV15 | CATSRGTLGDTQYF
TRBJ2-6 | TRBV7-8 | CASSFLFGPGQGARGANVLTF
TRBJ1-3 | TRBV6-5 | CASSYDRAGNTIYF
TRBJ1-1 | TRBV29-1 | CSVGGRGGNTEAFF
TRBJ2-2 | TRBV9 | CASSVVGSNTGELFF
TRBJ2-7 | TRBV5-4 | CASSSGTGGVIYEQYF
TRBJ2-1 | TRBV11-2 | CASSLVMGSYNEQFF
TRBJ1-6 | TRBV7-9 | CASSLGSTSPLHF
TRBJ2-1 | TRBV13 | CASSLLGGSNEQFF
TRBJ1-6 | TRBV11-2 | CASSPAGTGSSYNSPLHF
TRBJ2-7 | TRBV6-2/TRBV6-3 | CASSRLPQGISPYEQYF
TRBJ2-1 | TRBV19 | CASSPTGPYNEQFF
TRBJ2-1 | TRBV27 | CASSFLVRGNEQFF
TRBJ1-1 | TRBV25-1 | CASSDPPMNTEAFF
TRBJ2-1 | TRBV10-3 | CAISDTGGYNEQFF
TRBJ2-1 | TRBV11-2 | CASSFGTSGVYNEQFF
TRBJ1-1 | TRBV6-5 | CASTLTPNTEAFF
TRBJ2-7 | TRBV6-5 | CASGLAGGYEQYF
TRBJ1-5 | TRBV7-2 | CASSTQQGAASNQPQHF
TRBJ2-5 | TRBV3-1/TRBV3-2 | CASSQGGGSGETQYF
TRBJ2-2 | TRBV5-4 | CASSYYTGELFF
TRBJ2-7 | TRBV12-3/TRBV12-4 | CASSPGQGYEQYF
TRBJ2-1 | TRBV28 | CASSLGRVSNEQFF
TRBJ1-6 | TRBV2 | CASSEAPGDYNSPLHF
TRBJ1-6 | TRBV3-1/TRBV3-2 | CASSVRRGEGSPLHF
TRBJ2-7 | TRBV5-1 | CASSLEGGLGYEQYF
TRBJ1-2 | TRBV9 | CASSVGQGAHYGYTF
TRBJ2-3 | TRBV19 | CASSMGHSGGLESTDTQYF